The 19 T cell receptor beta chains reported below all come from one sample, sequenced in a study of siplizumab effects on memory and regulatory T cells. Sequencing was performed with immunoSEQ multiplex PCR; in TCRdb, only in-frame clones are kept and a portion is missing. The table shows over 65,000 clones, with 85% to 95% occurring only once. Sequenced: CD8+ T cells sorted from blood. Receptor source: a human donor in good health.

A word on this clone: The same CDR3 is also encoded by other DNA sequences in this sample. V is TRBV29-1 and J is TRBJ2-1, with TRBD2 identical over 7 bases. The germline V gene has CDR1 SQVTM and CDR2 ANQGSEA. The CDR3 loop spans 15 amino acids. V shed 1 base, J shed 0 bases, and the junction held 3 bases outside the gene matches. CDR3 in DNA: TGCAGCGTTGAAGGACAGCGGGGCTCCTACAATGAGCAGTTCTTC. Its translation is CSVEGQRGSYNEQFF.

The V and J genes are TRBV27 and TRBJ2-7, with D possibly matching TRBD1 (5 bases). The germline CDR1 and CDR2 sequences are MNHEY and SMNVEV (reference sequence). This CDR3 has 16 residues. Trimming left V 5 bases short and J 3 bases short, with 20 bases between. The CDR3 is CASSTLTGYGVYEQYF. In DNA form, the CDR3 reads TGTGCCAGCAGTACCCTAACAGGCTATGGGGTCTACGAGCAGTACTTC.

The chain joins TRBV5-4 to TRBJ2-1; TRBD1 is a possible D gene (5 bases). Germline assignment: CDR1 SGHNT and CDR2 YYREEE (reference sequence). With 3 bases removed from V and 8 bases from J, the gap between germline ends came to 21 bases. The CDR3 is 16 residues long. The DNA of the CDR3 is TGTGCCAGCAGCTCAGATGTATTTCAGGGAAGCGATGAGCAGTTCTTC. The encoded protein is CASSSDVFQGSDEQFF. Full variable domain (rest looked up from reference TRBV5-4 and TRBJ2-1): ETGVTQSPTHLIKTRGQQVTLRCSSQSGHNTVSWYQQALGQGPQFIFQYYREEENGRGNFPPRFSGLQFPNYSSELNVNALELDDSALYLCASSSDVFQGSDEQFFGPGTRLTVL.

The CDR3 DNA is TGTGCCAGCAGTGAGGGGGGCGAGCAGTACTTC. This encodes CASSEGGEQYF. This chain links TRBV6-1 with TRBJ2-7, with a tentative D call TRBD2 (6 bases). The V and J ends lost 3 bases and 6 bases respectively, with 6 bases between them. Looked up from germline, CDR1 is MNHNS and CDR2 is SASEGT. CDR3 size: 11 residues.

This chain joins TRBV5-6 and TRBJ2-3; 9 bases fit TRBD2. CDR1 and CDR2 (germline): SGHDT, YYEEEE. This CDR3 region has 18 residues. V dropped 0 bases and J dropped 1; count of bases not matched to a gene: 9. The CDR3 DNA reads TGTGCCAGCAGCTTGGGAGCGGGGGGCCGTTGGGGCACAGATACGCAGTATTTT. Protein sequence: CASSLGAGGRWGTDTQYF.

The chain's CDR3 is CASSQLVQNQPQHF. The CDR3 nucleotides are TGCGCCAGCAGCCAATTAGTACAGAATCAGCCCCAGCATTTT. The chain combines TRBV4-1 with TRBJ1-5; no clear D. CDR1 and CDR2 (germline): MGHRA, YSYEKL. The length of the CDR3 is 14 residues. V was pared by 2 bases and J by 4 bases, with 9 bases between.

J is TRBJ2-7 and V is TRBV11-2; D is unresolved. The V gene's germline CDR1 is SGHAT and CDR2 FQNNGV. Trimming left V 5 bases short and J 3 bases short, with 14 bases between. The CDR3 has 14 amino acids. The CDR3 reads CASSEEGIYYEQYF. CDR3 DNA: TGTGCCAGCAGCGAGGAAGGGATCTACTACGAGCAGTACTTC.

This clone has a single count. The chain employs TRBV6-1 and TRBJ2-6; TRBD1 aligns across 11 bases. V lost 2 bases, J lost 1 base, and 7 bases stayed unmatched. This CDR3 region has 19 residues. CDR1 MNHNS and CDR2 SASEGT come from the germline V gene. CDR3 sequence reads: CASSERGQGVLSGANVLTF. The CDR3 bases are TGTGCCAGCAGTGAAAGGGGACAGGGGGTATTGTCTGGGGCCAACGTCCTGACTTTC.

V and J are TRBV4-1 and TRBJ2-3; D tentatively fits TRBD1 or TRBD2 (5 bases each). V dropped 1 base and J dropped 0 bases, with 5 bases sitting between them. The germline CDR1 and CDR2 sequences are MGHRA and YSYEKL. The CDR3 covers 14 residues. CDR3 loop: CASSQGDSTDTQYF. In DNA, the CDR3 is TGCGCCAGCAGCCAAGGGGACAGCACAGATACGCAGTATTTT.

V gene TRBV15 combines with J gene TRBJ1-3; D might be TRBD1 (5 bases). This CDR3 spans 16 amino acids. The germline gives CDR1 LNHNV, CDR2 YYDKDF (reference sequence). The V end lost 2 bases, the J end lost 2 bases, and 13 bases lay between the germline ends. In DNA form, the CDR3 reads TGTGCCACCAGCAGAACATTGACACAGGCTGGAAACACCATATATTTT. Protein sequence: CATSRTLTQAGNTIYF.

V gene TRBV5-5 combines with J gene TRBJ1-6; possibly TRBD1 for D (5 bases). This CDR3 is 18 amino acids long. CDR1 is SGHKS, CDR2 YYEKEE, per germline (reference sequence). V was clipped by 0 bases and J by 0 bases, with 13 bases between them. The CDR3 region is CASSLGPGPSSYNSPLHF. CDR3 DNA sequence: TGTGCCAGCAGCTTGGGGCCAGGGCCGAGCTCCTATAATTCACCCCTCCACTTT.

The chain recombines TRBV28 with TRBJ2-7; perhaps TRBD2 as D (6 bases). Germline V lookup: CDR1 MDHEN, CDR2 SYDVKM. Trimming took off 4 bases at V and 0 bases at J, with 13 bases between the two ends. This CDR3 has 15 amino acids. This CDR3 is CASSSPGGDSYEQYF. CDR3 sequence (DNA): TGTGCCAGCAGTTCCCCCGGGGGAGACTCCTACGAGCAGTACTTC.

The V and J genes are TRBV9 and TRBJ2-1; 9 nucleotides agree with TRBD2. This CDR3 is 15 amino acids long. Germline V gene lookup returns CDR1 SGDLS and CDR2 YYNGEE. Trimming removed 0 bases from V and 7 bases from J; junction bases left unmatched: 5. The CDR3 spells CASSVGGGAGNEQFF. The DNA of the CDR3 is TGTGCCAGCAGCGTAGGCGGGGGGGCAGGGAATGAGCAGTTCTTC.

This CDR3 is CASSANPVPFNEKLFF. As DNA, the CDR3 is TGTGCCAGCAGCGCCAACCCGGTGCCTTTTAATGAAAAACTGTTTTTT. This chain uses TRBV9 with TRBJ1-4; D uncertain. Germline CDR1 and CDR2: SGDLS and YYNGEE. V was clipped by 3 bases and J by 4 bases, with 16 bases between them. The CDR3 contains 16 residues.

V is TRBV4-1 and J is TRBJ1-1, with 7 bases lining up with TRBD1. CDR3 length equals 15 residues. V lost 0 bases and J lost 4; bases outside the gene matches: 5. Germline CDR1 is MGHRA and CDR2 is YSYEKL. The CDR3 nucleotides are TGCGCCAGCAGCCAAGACGCAGGGGGAGGCACTGAAGCTTTCTTT. Amino acid sequence: CASSQDAGGGTEAFF.

The V gene is TRBV11-2, the J gene TRBJ1-2; no clear D gene. This CDR3 is built from 14 residues. Germline assignment: CDR1 SGHAT and CDR2 FQNNGV. The V and J ends lost 0 bases and 6 bases respectively, with 11 bases between them. Here the CDR3 reads CASSLDNWGNGYTF. Written as DNA, the CDR3 is TGTGCCAGCAGCTTAGATAATTGGGGAAATGGCTACACCTTC.

V usage is TRBV2 and J usage is TRBJ2-3; D perhaps matches TRBD2 (6 bases). V shed 6 bases and J shed 2 bases, with 12 bases lying between them. Germline V gene sequence: CDR1 SNHLY, CDR2 FYNNEI. The CDR3 spans 14 residues. CDR3 sequence (DNA): TGTGCCAGCAGCAGCTCGGGGGTCACAGATACGCAGTATTTT. Translated: CASSSSGVTDTQYF. Filled out from reference TRBV2 and TRBJ2-3, the complete variable domain reads EPEVTQTPSHQVTQMGQEVILRCVPISNHLYFYWYRQILGQKVEFLVSFYNNEISEKSEIFDDQFSVERPDGSNFTLKIRSTKLEDSAMYFCASSSSGVTDTQYFGPGTRLTVL.

This rearrangement joins TRBV12-5 to TRBJ1-2; a weak D match, TRBD1 (5 bases). The V gene's germline CDR1 is LGHNT and CDR2 FRNRAP. CDR3 length equals 14 residues. Trimming removed 6 bases from V and 5 bases from J, with 16 bases in between. The CDR3 loop reads CASGSGPTAYGYTF. For the CDR3, the DNA is TGTGCTAGTGGCTCAGGGCCGACCGCTTATGGCTACACCTTC.

This clone was detected only once. The sample has other DNA sequences that encode this CDR3 too. V is TRBV12-5 and J is TRBJ2-2; 7 positions match TRBD1. Per the germline V gene, CDR1 is LGHNT and CDR2 is FRNRAP. The V gene end was trimmed by 1 base and the J gene end by 1 base; junction bases not matched to a gene: 6. The CDR3 consists of 17 residues. The chain's CDR3 is CASGLGLDRLNTGELFF. As DNA, the CDR3 is TGTGCTAGTGGTTTGGGCTTGGACAGGTTGAACACCGGGGAGCTGTTTTTT.